A single count supports the clone carrying this T cell receptor (beta chain). Antigen specificity is unknown. This sample was included in a study of a mutant IDH1 vaccine in newly diagnosed glioma. Study at large: In some groups vaccination began 4-6 weeks post-radiotherapy; others received it with temozolomide.

Measured with immunoSEQ multiplex PCR; TCRdb has only the in-frame clones, and not every one. The sample holds 30,000 to 35,000 clones, about four fifths seen once. The CDR3 runs 18 residues. Time point described: week 5, during vaccination. Each dose of the vaccine consisted of 300 ug of mutant IDH1 20-mer peptide, with topical imiquimod. Here the sequenced sample was PBMCs, taken from a glioma patient whose treatment included an IDH1 peptide vaccine. The receptor's source is a man aged 30 to 45 with glioma. The V gene is TRBV21-1, the J gene TRBJ2-3; the D call TRBD1 from the table was never checked on the DNA. TRBV21-1 is a known pseudogene. The CDR3 region is CASSKTNYRTGEKDTQYF. The CDR3 nucleotides are TGTGCCAGCAGCAAAACAAATTATAGGACAGGGGAAAAAGATACGCAGTATTTT.